The sequence of this TCR beta chain was determined in a study of Graves' ophthalmopathy and Graves' hyperthyroidism. General study findings and limits: Blood also contained most of the expanded thyroid clonotypes above 0.001 frequency. Classification of ophthalmopathy versus stable hyperthyroidism by a 13-signature model yielded 85% to 90% sensitivity and 70% to 83% specificity. For predicting ophthalmopathy progression, the model had 70.59% sensitivity and 72% to 85% specificity.

The germline CDR1 and CDR2 sequences are MDHEN and SYDVKM. V lost 5 bases and J lost 2, with 15 bases in between. The CDR3 has 15 residues. Using RNA transcripts, the TCR beta CDR3 regions were amplified. RT-PCR was first run with HTBI primers, then multiplex PCR in a second round. MiXCR, run by TCRdb on the multiplex PCR reads, gives a single entry per CDR3 protein. The sample holds fewer than 650,000 distinct CDR3 sequences; 22% are singletons and the top ten take approximately 7%. As to this clonotype: Its antigen remains unidentified.

This chain joins TRBV28 and TRBJ1-2, with D maybe TRBD1 (6 bases). Sequencing was done on a sample of peripheral blood. This clonotype was sampled from a young woman with stable Graves' hyperthyroidism. Some clones in this sample may be carry-over from other donors' samples. The CDR3 reads CASSGTHSPNYGYTF. CDR3 coding DNA: TGTGCCAGCAGTGGGACACACTCGCCCAACTATGGCTACACCTTC.